The source of this T cell receptor beta chain is a study of regulatory T cells in long-lasting Graves disease. As to time point: persistent/refractory GD, antithyroid drugs over 5 years with positive TRAb. Extracted PBMC RNA gave rise to the TCR library. The guidelines of the American Thyroid Association were the basis for diagnosing Graves' disease. Germline V gene lookup returns CDR1 SQVTM and CDR2 ANQGSEA. Trimming pared 3 bases from V and 1 base from J, leaving 18 bases between. This CDR3 has 16 amino acids. Arm-PCR of CDR3 regions and iRepertoire HTBI primers were used to build TCR beta libraries. TCRdb reprocessed the multiplex PCR reads with MiXCR, giving one entry per CDR3 protein. This sample has some 300,000 distinct CDR3 sequences, with around a fifth found just once.

The specimen was peripheral blood mononuclear cells (PBMCs), collected when the disease was refractory, from a patient treated with antithyroid drugs. The chain joins TRBV29-1 to TRBJ1-2; tentatively, D is TRBD1 (6 bases). The receptor was isolated from a female donor with Graves disease. CDR3 sequence reads: CSVESGAREFNYGYTF. In DNA form, the CDR3 reads TGCAGCGTTGAGTCGGGGGCGAGGGAATTTAACTATGGCTACACCTTC.